This is a list of T cell receptor beta chains from one sample in a study of Tregs in tolerant kidney transplant recipients. Using immunoSEQ multiplex PCR, the repertoire was profiled, and TCRdb retains in-frame clones only, with some absent. This sample yields about 77,000 clones, of which less than 98% are seen a single time; around 0.58% belongs to the top ten. Sequencing used CD4+ T cells from blood, obtained before the transplant. These receptors were taken from a human donor who received a combined kidney and bone marrow transplant. Both conserved end residues are part of each CDR3. Each record gives: V gene, clone size, J gene, D gene, CDR3 DNA, CDR3 protein. The D gene is left open where the match is weak. Expanded clones are given a class, and other clones once, few, many or no size at all.

TRBV21-1	NA	TRBJ1-5	NA	TGTGCCAGCAGCAAACTGGGGCGGCCAGGTCAGGAGAATCAGCCCCAGCATTTT	CASSKLGRPGQENQPQHF
TRBV19	NA	TRBJ2-1	NA	TGTGCCAGTAGAGACAGCTACAATGAGCAGTTCTTC	CASRDSYNEQFF
TRBV5-1	NA	TRBJ1-1	NA	TGCGCCAGCCGCCGACAAGGACAGAACACTGAAGCTTTCTTT	CASRRQGQNTEAFF
TRBV28	NA	TRBJ2-1	TRBD2	TGTGCCAGCAGTTTCGACCTAGCGGGGGGCCGCAATGAGCAGTTCTTC	CASSFDLAGGRNEQFF
TRBV19	NA	TRBJ2-5	TRBD1	TGTGCCAGTAGTAAGGGACAGGCGGAGACCCAGTACTTC	CASSKGQAETQYF
TRBV30	NA	TRBJ2-5	TRBD1	TGTGCCTGGAGTCCAAGACAGGGAGAGACCCAGTACTTC	CAWSPRQGETQYF
TRBV5-1	NA	TRBJ2-7	NA	TGCGCCAGCAGCCCCTTAGGACAGCTAGACTACGAGCAGTACTTC	CASSPLGQLDYEQYF
TRBV5-1	NA	TRBJ2-4	TRBD2	TGCGCCAGCAGCTTAGCGGGAGTTGTGAGCATTCAGTACTTC	CASSLAGVVSIQYF
TRBV9	NA	TRBJ2-1	NA	TGTGCCAGCAGCGTAGTCACTAGCTCCTACAATGAGCAGTTCTTC	CASSVVTSSYNEQFF
TRBV11-2	NA	TRBJ2-7	TRBD2	TGTGCCAGCAGCTTAGAGTTACCCCTAACGGGAGGAGAGCAGTACTTC	CASSLELPLTGGEQYF
TRBV5-1	NA	TRBJ1-1	TRBD1	TGCGCCAGCAGCCCAGGGACAGGTGAGAACACTGAAGCTTTCTTT	CASSPGTGENTEAFF
TRBV6-6	NA	TRBJ2-1	TRBD1	TGTGCCAGCAGTCCACGACAGGGGGGTAGGGATGAGCAGTTCTTC	CASSPRQGGRDEQFF
TRBV5-4	NA	TRBJ2-7	TRBD2	TGTGCCAGCAGCTGGAGCGGGGGGCCCAATCAGGAGCAGTACTTC	CASSWSGGPNQEQYF
TRBV7-7	NA	TRBJ2-1	TRBD1	TGTGCCAGCAGCCAGGCGGACAGGGGCAATGAGCAGTTCTTC	CASSQADRGNEQFF
TRBV5-4	NA	TRBJ2-1	TRBD1	TGTGCCAGCAGCAGGGGGCGCTTCGGCGATGAGCAGTTCTTC	CASSRGRFGDEQFF
TRBV2	NA	TRBJ2-5	TRBD1	TGTGCCAGCAGTGAGGACAGGTCCGGGACCCAGTACTTC	CASSEDRSGTQYF
TRBV27	once	TRBJ2-1	NA	TGTGCCAGCACCGGGACATCCTCCTACAATGAGCAGTTCTTC	CASTGTSSYNEQFF
TRBV6-5	NA	TRBJ1-2	NA	TGTGCCAGCAGTTACGGGGCAGCCTCCGGGGGCTACACCTTC	CASSYGAASGGYTF
TRBV7-3	NA	TRBJ2-3	TRBD2	TGTGCCAGCAGACCGACTAGCGGGACAGATACGCAGTATTTT	CASRPTSGTDTQYF
TRBV6-1	NA	TRBJ2-7	NA	TGTGCCAGCAGAGGTGACAGGATAAAGATCTACGAGCAGTACTTC	CASRGDRIKIYEQYF
TRBV5-8	NA	TRBJ1-5	NA	TGTGCCAGCAGCTTGGCGGGTGGCAATCAGCCCCAGCATTTT	CASSLAGGNQPQHF
TRBV19	NA	TRBJ1-1	NA	TGTGCCAGTAGGAATCAATTCGGGGAAGCTTTCTTT	CASRNQFGEAFF
TRBV27	NA	TRBJ2-2	TRBD1	TGTGCCAGCAGTTTATCCCGGGACAGGGGGCAGTTCGGGGAGCTGTTTTTT	CASSLSRDRGQFGELFF
TRBV6-1	NA	TRBJ1-1	NA	TGTGCCAGCAGTGTAGTTAAGAACACTGAAGCTTTCTTT	CASSVVKNTEAFF
TRBV2	NA	TRBJ1-2	NA	TGTGCCAGCAGGGCGGGTGAAAACTATGGCTACACCTTC	CASRAGENYGYTF
TRBV19	NA	TRBJ2-7	NA	TGTGCCAGTAGTAGCGGGGCCAGCGTCTACGAGCAGTACTTC	CASSSGASVYEQYF
TRBV19	once	TRBJ1-1	NA	TGTGCCACCAGTATGACCGACAGTGCAGAAGCTTTCTTT	CATSMTDSAEAFF
TRBV30	NA	TRBJ1-3	TRBD1	TGTGCCTGGAGTGCCGACAGGGAATGGCGGTTAGCTGGAAACACCATATATTTT	CAWSADREWRLAGNTIYF
TRBV9	NA	TRBJ2-3	NA	TGTGCCAGCAGCGACGGCCCCACCAGGCTATATACGCAGTATTTT	CASSDGPTRLYTQYF
TRBV5-1	NA	TRBJ2-3	NA	TGCGCCAGCAGCTTGGGAAGTGGGGGGGCAAGAGGCACAGATACGCAGTATTTT	CASSLGSGGARGTDTQYF
TRBV7-2	NA	TRBJ1-2	NA	TGTGCCAGCAGCATATACACCTCACAGTTAAACTATGGCTACACCTTC	CASSIYTSQLNYGYTF
TRBV2	NA	TRBJ2-7	NA	TGTGCCAGCAGCGAACCCGGGACAAGGACCTACGAGCAGTACTTC	CASSEPGTRTYEQYF
TRBV30	NA	TRBJ2-7	TRBD2	TGTGCCTGGACCGGGACTAGCGGGGGGAACTACGAGCAGTACTTC	CAWTGTSGGNYEQYF
TRBV6-4	NA	TRBJ2-2	NA	TGTGCCAGTAGTCGAGGGGAGGCCGGGGAGCTGTTTTTT	CASSRGEAGELFF
TRBV19	NA	TRBJ2-4	TRBD1	TGTGCCAGTAAAGGACAGGGGCCAATCTGGATAGCCAAAAACATTCAGTACTTC	CASKGQGPIWIAKNIQYF
TRBV5-1	NA	TRBJ2-5	NA	TGCGCCAGCAGCTTGGAGCCAGGGGATGAGACCCAGTACTTC	CASSLEPGDETQYF
TRBV7-2	NA	TRBJ2-3	NA	TGTGCCAGCAGCTCGGGAGTCTCGCGGACAGATACGCAGTATTTT	CASSSGVSRTDTQYF
TRBV6-5	NA	TRBJ2-5	NA	TGTGCCAGCAGCCTCGTTGCGGGCGGCCAAGAGACCCAGTACTTC	CASSLVAGGQETQYF
TRBV19	NA	TRBJ1-2	NA	TGTGCCAGTAGCCCGACTGGAAACTATGGCTACACCTTC	CASSPTGNYGYTF
TRBV5-4	NA	TRBJ2-7	TRBD2	TGTGCCAGCAGCTTGGCGGGCGGGGGGGCCTACGAGCAGTACTTC	CASSLAGGGAYEQYF
TRBV5-1	once	TRBJ1-1	NA	TGCGCCAGCAGCTTGGCGGGAGACACTGAAGCTTTCTTT	CASSLAGDTEAFF
TRBV9	NA	TRBJ2-2	NA	TGTGCCAGCAGCGTAGCCCTTTCCGGGACAATTTACACCGGGGAGCTGTTTTTT	CASSVALSGTIYTGELFF
TRBV15	NA	TRBJ1-1	NA	TGTGCCACCAGCAGAGGTCGAGAGGGCCACACTGAAGCTTTCTTT	CATSRGREGHTEAFF
TRBV18	NA	TRBJ2-3	NA	TGTGCCAGCTCACAAAACGACGGGGATACGCAGTATTTT	CASSQNDGDTQYF
TRBV7-2	NA	TRBJ2-5	TRBD2	TGTGCCAGCAGCTTGAGGTTGGGAAGCGGGGCGGCCCAGTACTTC	CASSLRLGSGAAQYF
TRBV7-9	NA	TRBJ2-7	TRBD1	TGTGCCAGCAGCTTACGTACAGGGGGCTACGAGCAGTACTTC	CASSLRTGGYEQYF
TRBV5-6	NA	TRBJ2-5	NA	TGTGCCAGCAGCCGGGTCGGGACCCAGTACTTC	CASSRVGTQYF
TRBV4-2	NA	TRBJ1-5	NA	TGTGCCAGCAGCCAAGGGGGTCCCGCGGGGGATCAGCCCCAGCATTTT	CASSQGGPAGDQPQHF
TRBV6-1	NA	TRBJ2-6	TRBD1	TGTGCCAGCAGTGAATGGGACAGGGGTTCTGGGGCCAACGTCCTGACTTTC	CASSEWDRGSGANVLTF
TRBV28	NA	TRBJ2-7	NA	TGTGCCAGCACCTATAAGGGACTGAGTACCTACGAGCAGTACTTC	CASTYKGLSTYEQYF
TRBV6-5	NA	TRBJ2-3	TRBD1	TGTGCCAGCAGGGTTATGACAGGGGCGACAGATACGCAGTATTTT	CASRVMTGATDTQYF
TRBV5-1	NA	TRBJ1-1	NA	TGCGCCAGCAGCTTGAATCCGGTCGGGGGCACTGAAGCTTTCTTT	CASSLNPVGGTEAFF
TRBV27	NA	TRBJ2-2	TRBD1	TGTGCCACCACGAGACTCCTCGCGGGACAGGGGGCTACCGGGGAGCTGTTTTTT	CATTRLLAGQGATGELFF
TRBV5-1	NA	TRBJ1-6	NA	TGCGCCAGCAGCTTGCAAGGCGGGAGGTCGGGAAATTCACCCCTCCACTTT	CASSLQGGRSGNSPLHF
TRBV4-2	NA	TRBJ2-1	TRBD2	TGTGCCAGCAGCCAAGCTCGACTAGCGGCCTACAATGAGCAGTTCTTC	CASSQARLAAYNEQFF
TRBV19	NA	TRBJ2-7	TRBD1	TGTGCCAGTGCTCCGGGACAGGGGGCGGGTGAGCAGTACTTC	CASAPGQGAGEQYF
TRBV30	NA	TRBJ2-1	TRBD2	TGTGCCTGGAGTGTAGGGTCTAGCGGAAACAATGAGCAGTTCTTC	CAWSVGSSGNNEQFF
TRBV9	once	TRBJ2-3	NA	TGTGCCAGTTCGAGGGGGTGGACAGATACGCAGTATTTT	CASSRGWTDTQYF
TRBV18	once	TRBJ2-7	NA	TGTGCCAGCTCACCGTCGGGTAGGAACGAGCAGTACTTC	CASSPSGRNEQYF
TRBV10-3	NA	TRBJ1-2	NA	TGTGCCATCAGTGATCTCCGGGCGCGCGCGGGGTTTTTCTATGGCTACACCTTC	CAISDLRARAGFFYGYTF